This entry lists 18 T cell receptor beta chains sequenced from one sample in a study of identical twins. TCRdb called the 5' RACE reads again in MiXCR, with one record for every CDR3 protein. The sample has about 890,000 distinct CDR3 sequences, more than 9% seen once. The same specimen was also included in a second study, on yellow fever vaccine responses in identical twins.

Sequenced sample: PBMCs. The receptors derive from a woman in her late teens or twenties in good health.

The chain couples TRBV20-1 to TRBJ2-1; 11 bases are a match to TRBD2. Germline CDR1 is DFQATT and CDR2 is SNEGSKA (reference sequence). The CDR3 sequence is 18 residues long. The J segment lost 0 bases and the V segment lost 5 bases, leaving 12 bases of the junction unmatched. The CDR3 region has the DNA TGCAGTGCTGGAATAACTAGCGGGAGTCGGAGCTCCTACAATGAGCAGTTCTTC. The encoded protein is CSAGITSGSRSSYNEQFF.

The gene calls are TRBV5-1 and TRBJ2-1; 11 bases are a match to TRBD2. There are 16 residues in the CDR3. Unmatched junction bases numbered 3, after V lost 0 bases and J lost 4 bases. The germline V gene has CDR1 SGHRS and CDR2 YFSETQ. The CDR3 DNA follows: TGCGCCAGCAGCTTGGGGGGACTAGCGGAGTACAATGAGCAGTTCTTC. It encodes CASSLGGLAEYNEQFF.

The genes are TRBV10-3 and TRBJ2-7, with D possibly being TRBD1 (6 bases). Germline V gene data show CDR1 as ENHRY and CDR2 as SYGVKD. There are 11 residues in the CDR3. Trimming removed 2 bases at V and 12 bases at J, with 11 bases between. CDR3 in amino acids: CAISEQQGWYF. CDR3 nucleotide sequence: TGTGCCATCAGTGAGCAACAGGGTTGGTACTTC.

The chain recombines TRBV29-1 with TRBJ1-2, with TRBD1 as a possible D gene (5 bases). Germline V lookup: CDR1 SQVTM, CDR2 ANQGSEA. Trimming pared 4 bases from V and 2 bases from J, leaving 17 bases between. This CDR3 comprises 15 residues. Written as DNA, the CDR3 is TGCAGCGTTGGAGGGCAGGGAGGTGAAAACTATGGCTACACCTTC. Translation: CSVGGQGGENYGYTF. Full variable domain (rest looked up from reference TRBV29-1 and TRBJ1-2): SAVISQKPSRDICQRGTSLTIQCQVDSQVTMMFWYRQQPGQSLTLIATANQGSEATYESGFVIDKFPISRPNLTFSTLTVSNMSPEDSSIYLCSVGGQGGENYGYTFGSGTRLTVV.

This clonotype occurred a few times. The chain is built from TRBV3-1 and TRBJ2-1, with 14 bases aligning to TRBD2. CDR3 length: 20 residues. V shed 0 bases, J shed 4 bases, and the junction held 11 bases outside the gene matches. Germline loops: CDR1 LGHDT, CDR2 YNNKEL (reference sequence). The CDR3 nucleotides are TGTGCCAGCAGCCAAGATCCTGGGACTAGCGGGAGAGAATGGTACAATGAGCAGTTCTTC. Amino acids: CASSQDPGTSGREWYNEQFF.

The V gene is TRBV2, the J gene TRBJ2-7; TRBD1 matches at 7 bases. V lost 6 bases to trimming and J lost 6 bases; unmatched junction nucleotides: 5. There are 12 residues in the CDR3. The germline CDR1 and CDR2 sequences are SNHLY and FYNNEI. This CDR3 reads CASRDRVSEQYV. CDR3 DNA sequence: TGTGCCAGCAGAGACAGGGTCAGCGAGCAGTACGTC.

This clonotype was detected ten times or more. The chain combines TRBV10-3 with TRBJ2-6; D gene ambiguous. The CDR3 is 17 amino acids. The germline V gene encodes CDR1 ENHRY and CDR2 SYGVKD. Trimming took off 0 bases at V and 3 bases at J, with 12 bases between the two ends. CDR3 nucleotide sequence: TGTGCCATCAGTGAGTCGAAGACTGGGTTTGGGGCCAACGTCCTGACTTTC. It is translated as CAISESKTGFGANVLTF.

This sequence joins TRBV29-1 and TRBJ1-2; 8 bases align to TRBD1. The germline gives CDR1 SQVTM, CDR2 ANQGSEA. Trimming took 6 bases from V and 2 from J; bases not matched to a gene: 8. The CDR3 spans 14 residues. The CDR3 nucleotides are TGCAGCGTCGAGGACAGGGAACGAAACTATGGCTACACCTTC. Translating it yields CSVEDRERNYGYTF.

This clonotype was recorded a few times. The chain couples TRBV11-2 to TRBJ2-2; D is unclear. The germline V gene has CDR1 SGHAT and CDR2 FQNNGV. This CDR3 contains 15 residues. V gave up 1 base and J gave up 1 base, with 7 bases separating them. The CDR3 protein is CASSLARMNTGELFF. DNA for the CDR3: TGTGCCAGCAGCTTAGCGAGGATGAACACCGGGGAGCTGTTTTTT.

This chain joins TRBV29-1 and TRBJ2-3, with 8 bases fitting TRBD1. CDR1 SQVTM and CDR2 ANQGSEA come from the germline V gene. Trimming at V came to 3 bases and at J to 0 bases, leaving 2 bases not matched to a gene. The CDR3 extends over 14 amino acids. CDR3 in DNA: TGCAGCGTTGAGACAGGGGTTAGCACAGATACGCAGTATTTT. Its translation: CSVETGVSTDTQYF.

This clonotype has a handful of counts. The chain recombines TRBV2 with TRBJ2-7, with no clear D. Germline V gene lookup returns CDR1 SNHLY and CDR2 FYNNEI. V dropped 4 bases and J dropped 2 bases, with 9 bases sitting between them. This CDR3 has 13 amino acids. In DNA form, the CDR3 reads TGTGCCAGCAGTGTGGTGTCCCCCTACGAGCAGTACTTC. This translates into CASSVVSPYEQYF. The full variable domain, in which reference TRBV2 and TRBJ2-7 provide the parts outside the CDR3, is EPEVTQTPSHQVTQMGQEVILRCVPISNHLYFYWYRQILGQKVEFLVSFYNNEISEKSEIFDDQFSVERPDGSNFTLKIRSTKLEDSAMYFCASSVVSPYEQYFGPGTRLTVT.

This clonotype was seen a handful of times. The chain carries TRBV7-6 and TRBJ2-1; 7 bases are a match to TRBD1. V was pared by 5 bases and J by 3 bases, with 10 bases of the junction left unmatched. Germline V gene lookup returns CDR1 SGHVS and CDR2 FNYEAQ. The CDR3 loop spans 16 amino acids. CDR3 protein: CASSRKSGTDYNEQFF. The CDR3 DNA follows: TGTGCCAGCAGCCGTAAATCCGGGACAGACTACAATGAGCAGTTCTTC.

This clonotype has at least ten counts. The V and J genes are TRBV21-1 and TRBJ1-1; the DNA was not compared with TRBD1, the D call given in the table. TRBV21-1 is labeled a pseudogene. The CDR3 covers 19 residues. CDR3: CASSKEGDDRDRGNTEAFF. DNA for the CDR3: TGTGCCAGCAGCAAAGAGGGAGATGACCGGGACAGGGGGAACACTGAAGCTTTCTTT.

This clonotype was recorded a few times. CDR3 sequence reads: CASSYTPSSYNEQFF. In nucleotides, the CDR3 is TGTGCCAGCAGTTACACACCCAGCTCCTACAATGAGCAGTTCTTC. This chain connects TRBV6-5 to TRBJ2-1; D gene ambiguous. This CDR3 has 15 amino acids. Germline loops: CDR1 MNHEY, CDR2 SVGAGI. V was cut by 2 bases and J by 0 bases, with 8 bases left in between.

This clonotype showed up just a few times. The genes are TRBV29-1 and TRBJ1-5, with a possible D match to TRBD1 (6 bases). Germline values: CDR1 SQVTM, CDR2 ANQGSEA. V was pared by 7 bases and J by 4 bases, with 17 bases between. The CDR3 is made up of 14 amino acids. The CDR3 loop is CSARQAGANQPQHF. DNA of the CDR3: TGCAGCGCCAGACAGGCTGGGGCTAATCAGCCCCAGCATTTT.

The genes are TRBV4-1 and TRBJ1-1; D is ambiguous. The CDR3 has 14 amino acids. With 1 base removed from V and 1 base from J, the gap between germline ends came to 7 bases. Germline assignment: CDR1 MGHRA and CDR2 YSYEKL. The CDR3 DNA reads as TGCGCCAGCAGCCAAGCCCGATCGAACACTGAAGCTTTCTTT. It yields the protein CASSQARSNTEAFF.

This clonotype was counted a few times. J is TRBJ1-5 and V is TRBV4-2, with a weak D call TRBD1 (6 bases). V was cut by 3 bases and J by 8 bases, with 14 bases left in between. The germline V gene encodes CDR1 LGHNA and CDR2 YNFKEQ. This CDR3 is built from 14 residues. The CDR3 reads CASSQGEGVKPQHF. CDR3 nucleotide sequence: TGTGCCAGCAGCCAGGGGGAGGGGGTAAAGCCCCAGCATTTT.

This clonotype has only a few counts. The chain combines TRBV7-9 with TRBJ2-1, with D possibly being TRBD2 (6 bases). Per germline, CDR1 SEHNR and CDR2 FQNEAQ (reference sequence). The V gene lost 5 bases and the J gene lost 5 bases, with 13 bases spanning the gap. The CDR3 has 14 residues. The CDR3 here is CASSATLANNEQFF. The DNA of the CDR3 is TGTGCCAGCAGCGCAACCCTAGCGAACAATGAGCAGTTCTTC.